One sample yielded the 17 T cell receptor beta chains listed below, sequenced in a study of CD8 T cells in ankylosing spondylitis. Study-wide findings and caveats: Blood of patients with ankylosing spondylitis appeared to be characterized by a TCR beta motif of eight highly homologous variants.

TCRdb fed the 5' RACE reads into MiXCR, producing one record per CDR3 protein. Among hundreds of thousands of distinct CDR3 sequences listed, roughly 12% were seen once. These receptors have no identified antigens. The sample comprised blood, either unsorted or a sorted T cell fraction (not recorded which). All receptors derive from a male donor with ankylosing spondylitis.

In this sample, this clonotype turned up many times. The chain employs TRBV12-3 or TRBV12-4 and TRBJ1-5; D is uncertain. CDR3 size: 11 residues. V lost 6 bases and J 11 bases, leaving 11 bases between the germline ends. The CDR3 loop is CASSRSGTQHF. The DNA of the CDR3 is TGTGCCAGCAGCAGGAGTGGGACCCAGCATTTT.

This sequence joins TRBV28 and TRBJ2-1; TRBD2 might be the D (6 bases). V was shortened by 4 bases and J by 6 bases, with 16 bases between the two germline ends. The CDR3 has 15 amino acids. Germline lookup yields CDR1 MDHEN and CDR2 SYDVKM. As DNA, the CDR3 is TGTGCCAGCAGTTCCACGGGAGACAAGAGCAATGAGCAGTTCTTC. Translated: CASSSTGDKSNEQFF.

This clonotype was detected many times. The chain is built from TRBV7-8 and TRBJ1-1, with D uncertain. V lost 1 base and J lost 1, with 13 bases in between. This CDR3 has 16 amino acids. CDR1 is SGHVS and CDR2 is FQNEAQ in the germline V gene. CDR3 protein: CASSLERVRPNTEAFF. The CDR3 coding sequence is TGTGCCAGCAGCTTAGAGAGAGTACGGCCGAACACTGAAGCTTTCTTT.

This clonotype was counted between two and nine times. This chain uses TRBV4-2 with TRBJ2-3, with 7 bases lining up with TRBD2. Per germline, CDR1 LGHNA and CDR2 YNFKEQ. This CDR3 is built from 15 residues. The V segment lost 5 bases and the J segment 1 base; nucleotides outside the gene matches: 6. CDR3 in amino acids: CASSEGSGGTDTQYF. As DNA, the CDR3 is TGTGCCAGCAGCGAAGGAAGCGGGGGCACAGATACGCAGTATTTT.

There are a few counts of this clonotype. The chain joins TRBV20-1 to TRBJ2-3; 12 bases line up with TRBD2. The CDR3 totals 19 residues. Germline trimming cut 4 bases from V and 0 bases from J; bases unmatched to any gene: 14. Germline V gives CDR1 DFQATT, CDR2 SNEGSKA (reference sequence). The CDR3 protein is CSATPRLTSGSPSTDTQYF. The CDR3 DNA is TGCAGTGCTACCCCCAGATTGACTAGCGGGAGCCCTAGCACAGATACGCAGTATTTT.

This clonotype was recorded a few times. The chain combines TRBV7-8 with TRBJ2-7; tentatively, D is TRBD2 (6 bases). Germline CDR1 reads SGHVS; CDR2 reads FQNEAQ. Trimming removed 0 bases from V and 4 bases from J, with 13 bases in between. The CDR3 is made up of 15 amino acids. The CDR3 spells CASSLAGTVNYEQYF. The CDR3 nucleotides read TGTGCCAGCAGCTTAGCGGGGACTGTGAATTACGAGCAGTACTTC.

The chain combines TRBV7-2 with TRBJ2-5, with 9 bases lining up with TRBD1. CDR3 size: 15 residues. V gave up 4 bases and J gave up 5 bases; unmatched junction bases: 8. Germline-derived CDR1 and CDR2 are SGHTA and FQGNSA. The CDR3 DNA follows: TGTGCCAGCAGCTACAGGGGGCTCGGGATGGAGACCCAGTACTTC. Translating it yields CASSYRGLGMETQYF.

This clonotype was seen only a few times. J is TRBJ2-7 and V is TRBV4-2, with 11 bases lining up with TRBD1. The V gene end was trimmed by 2 bases and the J gene end by 3 bases; junction bases not matched to a gene: 3. Per germline, CDR1 LGHNA and CDR2 YNFKEQ. The CDR3 runs 15 residues. The CDR3 DNA reads TGTGCCAGCAGCCAATCGGGACAGGGGGACTACGAGCAGTACTTC. Translation gives CASSQSGQGDYEQYF.

The sample holds one count of this clonotype. The chain has TRBV14 and TRBJ1-2; D possibly corresponds to TRBD1 (5 bases). Germline V CDR1 and CDR2: SGHDN, FVKESK. The CDR3 length is 15 residues. With 4 bases removed from V and 4 bases from J, the gap between germline ends came to 16 bases. CDR3 sequence reads: CASSRSGLRGYGYTF. The CDR3 DNA is TGTGCCAGCAGCCGATCGGGACTGCGGGGCTATGGCTACACCTTC.

This clonotype was observed a few times. The chain recombines TRBV7-9 with TRBJ2-6; D perhaps matches TRBD1 (6 bases). The germline gives CDR1 SEHNR, CDR2 FQNEAQ (reference sequence). The V gene lost 0 bases and the J gene lost 2 bases, with 8 bases spanning the gap. The CDR3 sequence is 16 residues long. The CDR3, as DNA: TGTGCCAGCAGCTTAGCCAGGACAGCTGGGGCCAACGTCCTGACTTTC. This gives the protein CASSLARTAGANVLTF.

This clonotype was recorded many times. This chain uses TRBV7-2 with TRBJ2-3; D not resolved. The length of the CDR3 is 13 residues. The germline V gene has CDR1 SGHTA and CDR2 FQGNSA. V lost 4 bases and J 2 bases, leaving 7 bases between the germline ends. Here the CDR3 reads CASSSDHTDTQYF. Here the CDR3 DNA reads TGTGCCAGCAGCTCCGACCACACAGATACGCAGTATTTT. The entire variable domain, with the rest obtained from reference TRBV7-2 and TRBJ2-3, is as follows: GAGVSQSPSNKVTEKGKDVELRCDPISGHTALYWYRQSLGQGLEFLIYFQGNSAPDKSGLPSDRFSAERTGGSVSTLTIQRTQQEDSAVYLCASSSDHTDTQYFGPGTRLTVL.

This clonotype occurred a few times. This sequence joins TRBV20-1 and TRBJ2-7, with TRBD1 as a possible D gene (6 bases). V lost 8 bases, J lost 7 bases, and 18 bases lay in between. In germline, CDR1 is DFQATT, CDR2 SNEGSKA (reference sequence). This CDR3 comprises 12 residues. The CDR3 DNA is TGCAGTCTACTTGACTGGGGGCGAGAGCAGTACTTC. Residues: CSLLDWGREQYF.

This clonotype was seen many times. Sequence at one end of the junction differs from germline and may be a read error. J is TRBJ1-2 and V is TRBV7-2, with a weak D call TRBD1 (5 bases). Germline assignment: CDR1 SGHTA and CDR2 FQGNSA. The CDR3 length is 15 residues. The CDR3 DNA is TGTGCCAGCAGTTTAGTGGCGGGGGGGAACTATGGCTACACCTTC. It yields the protein CASSLVAGGNYGYTF. Full variable domain (missing parts from reference TRBV7-2 and TRBJ1-2): GAGVSQSPSNKVTEKGKDVELRCDPISGHTALYWYRQSLGQGLEFLIYFQGNSAPDKSGLPSDRFSAERTGGSVSTLTIQRTQQEDSAVYLCASSLVAGGNYGYTFGSGTRLTVV.

The chain carries TRBV29-1 and TRBJ2-4, with unresolved D. V was pared by 4 bases and J by 8 bases, with 12 bases between. From germline, CDR1 is SQVTM and CDR2 ANQGSEA. CDR3 length equals 12 residues. The CDR3 spells CSVGHSGDIQYF. CDR3 bases: TGCAGCGTTGGACATTCGGGTGACATTCAGTACTTC.

The sample holds a few counts of this clonotype. The J gene is TRBJ2-7, the V gene TRBV29-1, with 11 bases that match TRBD2. V shed 7 bases and J 0 bases; nucleotides not matched to a gene: 11. The germline gives CDR1 SQVTM, CDR2 ANQGSEA. The length of the CDR3 is 16 residues. CDR3 sequence reads: CSALTSGGPSSYEQYF. In DNA, the CDR3 is TGCAGCGCCCTCACTAGCGGGGGACCCAGCTCCTACGAGCAGTACTTC.

This chain connects TRBV9 to TRBJ1-5; D possibly corresponds to TRBD1 (5 bases). CDR3 size: 15 residues. Germline CDR1 reads SGDLS; CDR2 reads YYNGEE. The V and J ends lost 3 bases and 0 bases respectively, with 10 bases between them. CDR3 sequence reads: CASSETAYSNQPQHF. CDR3 in DNA: TGTGCCAGCAGCGAGACAGCTTATAGCAATCAGCCCCAGCATTTT.

There are a few counts of this clonotype. The chain combines TRBV4-3 with TRBJ2-7, with a possible D match to TRBD2 (6 bases). Germline V gene data show CDR1 as LGHNA and CDR2 as YSLEER. The CDR3 is 15 amino acids. Deletions cut 5 bases from V and 0 bases from J, with 14 bases between. CDR3 coding DNA: TGCGCCAGCAGCTGTTCTAGCGATCACTCCTACGAGCAGTACTTC. The encoded protein is CASSCSSDHSYEQYF.